The TCR beta chain under discussion was sequenced for a study of blood T cell repertoires in COVID-19. As originally analysed: Amplified reference gene primers provided the basis for estimating nucleated cell counts. TCRdb's table, derived via immunoSEQ multiplex PCR, lists solely in-frame clones and lacks some. V, J and clone size were drawn from that table, and D and trimming were deduced from the DNA. The table records approximately 170,000 clones, around 83% of them present only once. V lost 5 bases, J lost 8 bases, and 8 bases stayed unmatched. Germline CDR1 is LNHDA and CDR2 is SQIVND (reference sequence). CDR3 length: 14 residues.

The chain combines TRBV19 with TRBJ1-4; TRBD1 matches at 7 bases. The source material was PBMCs or T cells enriched from blood (not recorded which). This TCR came from a woman aged 50 to 60 in a cohort exposed to, infected with or recovered from COVID-19 (not recorded which). CDR3 DNA sequence: TGTGCCAGTAGTCTTACAGGGGTTGGGGAAAAACTGTTTTTT. This sequence encodes CASSLTGVGEKLFF.